Included here is one TCR beta chain sequence, with context. The table came from immunoSEQ multiplex PCR; TCRdb's copy has only in-frame clones and leaves some out. The sample has 45,000 to 65,000 clones, 94% seen once. These data are taken from a study of technical replicates of blood from four donors. Germline-derived CDR1 and CDR2 are SQVTM and ANQGSEA. V gave up 5 bases and J gave up 2 bases, with 9 bases separating them. The CDR3 is made up of 12 amino acids. This clonotype was obtained from a human donor in good health. The rearrangement links TRBV29-1 to TRBJ1-1; a possible D gene is TRBD1 (6 bases). Sequenced material: T cells isolated from PBMCs. The CDR3 nucleotides are TGCAGCGTTCGACAGGCAAACACTGAAGCTTTCTTT. It yields the protein CSVRQANTEAFF.